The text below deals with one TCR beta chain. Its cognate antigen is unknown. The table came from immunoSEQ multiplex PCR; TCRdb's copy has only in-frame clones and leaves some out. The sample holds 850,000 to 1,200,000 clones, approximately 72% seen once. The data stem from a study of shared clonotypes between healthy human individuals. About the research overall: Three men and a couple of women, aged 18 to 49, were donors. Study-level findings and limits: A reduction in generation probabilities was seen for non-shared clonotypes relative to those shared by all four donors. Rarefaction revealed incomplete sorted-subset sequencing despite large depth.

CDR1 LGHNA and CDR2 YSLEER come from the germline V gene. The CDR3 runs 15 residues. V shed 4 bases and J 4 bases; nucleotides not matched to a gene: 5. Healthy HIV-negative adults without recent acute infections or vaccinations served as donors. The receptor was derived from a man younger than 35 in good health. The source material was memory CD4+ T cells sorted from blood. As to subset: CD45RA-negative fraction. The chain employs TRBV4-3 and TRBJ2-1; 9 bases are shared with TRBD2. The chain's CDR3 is CASSLRLADYNEQFF. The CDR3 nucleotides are TGCGCCAGCAGCCTACGACTAGCGGATTACAATGAGCAGTTCTTC.